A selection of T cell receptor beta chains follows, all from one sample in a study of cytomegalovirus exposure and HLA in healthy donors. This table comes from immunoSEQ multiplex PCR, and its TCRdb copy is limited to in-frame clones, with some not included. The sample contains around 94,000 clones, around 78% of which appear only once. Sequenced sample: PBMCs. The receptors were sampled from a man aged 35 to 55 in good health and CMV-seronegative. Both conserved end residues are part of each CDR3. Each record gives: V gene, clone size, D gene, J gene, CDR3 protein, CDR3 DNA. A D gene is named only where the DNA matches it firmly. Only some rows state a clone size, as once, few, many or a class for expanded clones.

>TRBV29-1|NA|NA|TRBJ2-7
CSVELADSYEQYF
TGCAGCGTTGAGTTAGCCGATTCCTACGAGCAGTACTTC
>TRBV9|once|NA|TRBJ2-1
CASSPHSESYNEQFF
TGTGCCAGCAGCCCCCATAGCGAGTCCTACAATGAGCAGTTCTTC
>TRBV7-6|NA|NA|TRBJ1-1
CASRPTLNREAFF
TGTGCCAGCAGACCGACACTTAACCGTGAAGCTTTCTTT
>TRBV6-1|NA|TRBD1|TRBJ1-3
CASSEGARGNTIYF
TGTGCCAGCAGCGAGGGGGCGCGAGGAAACACCATATATTTT
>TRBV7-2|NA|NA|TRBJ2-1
CASSLTYPPPFF
TGTGCCAGCAGCTTAACCTACCCCCCCCCGTTCTTC
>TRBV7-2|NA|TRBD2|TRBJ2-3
CASSSQTSGGGTDTQYF
TGTGCCAGCAGCTCTCAGACTAGCGGGGGGGGCACAGATACGCAGTATTTT
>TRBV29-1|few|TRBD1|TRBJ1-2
CSVGDRDSGGYTF
TGCAGCGTGGGGGACAGGGACTCCGGTGGCTACACCTTC
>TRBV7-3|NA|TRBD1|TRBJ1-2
CASSPGQGERYTF
TGTGCCAGCAGCCCGGGACAGGGGGAGCGCTACACCTTC
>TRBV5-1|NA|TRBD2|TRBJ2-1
CASSRSQRGGRNNEQFF
TGCGCCAGCAGCAGATCTCAGCGGGGGGGTAGAAACAATGAGCAGTTCTTC
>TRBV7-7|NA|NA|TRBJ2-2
CASSLSYTGELFF
TGTGCTAGCAGCTTATCATACACCGGGGAGCTGTTTTTT
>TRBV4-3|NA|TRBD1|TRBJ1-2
CASSHASSGGRAYGYTF
TGCGCCAGCAGCCACGCATCTTCAGGGGGGCGGGCCTATGGCTACACCTTC
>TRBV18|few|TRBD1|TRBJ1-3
CASSPARTGLNTIYF
TGTGCCAGCTCACCGGCGAGGACAGGCTTAAACACCATATATTTT